This entry lists 9 T cell receptor beta chains sequenced from one sample in a study of blood T cell repertoires in COVID-19. The protocol was immunoSEQ multiplex PCR, while the TCRdb copy is restricted to in-frame clones and leaves out a portion. The sample includes roughly 360,000 clones, around 87% of them seen just once. Sequencing used PBMCs or T cells enriched from blood (not recorded which). The receptors here all came from a man under 40 who had recovered from COVID-19.

This clone was observed a single time. The genes are TRBV5-6 and TRBJ2-7, with D perhaps TRBD1 (5 bases). Trimming pared 1 base from V and 3 bases from J, leaving 11 bases between. The germline CDR1 and CDR2 sequences are SGHDT and YYEEEE. CDR3 length: 14 residues. The CDR3 loop reads CASSLSGRDYEQYF. CDR3 in DNA: TGTGCCAGCAGCTTGTCCGGCAGGGACTACGAGCAGTACTTC.

This clone was observed a handful of times. J is TRBJ1-2 and V is TRBV2; TRBD1 might be the D (5 bases). CDR3 length: 14 residues. CDR1 SNHLY and CDR2 FYNNEI come from the germline V gene. The V and J ends lost 3 bases and 4 bases respectively, with 12 bases between them. CDR3 nucleotide sequence: TGTGCCAGCAGTGACCAACAGACAGCCTATGGCTACACCTTC. Protein: CASSDQQTAYGYTF.

J is TRBJ1-4 and V is TRBV27; 10 bases are a match to TRBD1. The V segment lost 5 bases and the J segment 8 bases; nucleotides outside the gene matches: 8. The germline V gene has CDR1 MNHEY and CDR2 SMNVEV (reference sequence). This CDR3 comprises 15 residues. CDR3 DNA sequence: TGTGCCAGCAGTAACCGACAGGGGGCGGGGGAAAAACTGTTTTTT. Its translation: CASSNRQGAGEKLFF.

The chain joins TRBV7-6 to TRBJ2-1; 7 positions agree with TRBD2. The CDR3 totals 14 residues. Germline CDR1 SGHVS, CDR2 FNYEAQ. V lost 5 bases, J lost 7 bases, and 8 bases stayed unmatched. CDR3 in amino acids: CASSPKGTNNEQFF. CDR3 bases: TGTGCCAGCAGCCCAAAGGGGACTAATAATGAGCAGTTCTTC.

The chain is built from TRBV2 and TRBJ1-1, with D unresolved. This CDR3 spans 14 amino acids. Trimming cost V 3 bases and J 0 bases, with 8 bases left between them. Looked up from germline, CDR1 is SNHLY and CDR2 is FYNNEI. CDR3 protein: CASSDTDVNTEAFF. DNA for the CDR3: TGTGCCAGCAGTGATACAGATGTGAACACTGAAGCTTTCTTT.

CDR3: CASSRTDSRERGYTF. Written as DNA, the CDR3 is TGTGCCAGCAGCCGCACGGACAGCAGGGAGCGGGGCTACACCTTC. The chain uses TRBV5-4 and TRBJ1-2; tentatively, D is TRBD1 (6 bases). This CDR3 comprises 15 residues. CDR1 and CDR2 from the germline V gene are SGHNT and YYREEE (reference sequence). V was clipped by 4 bases and J by 8 bases, with 21 bases between them.

V and J are TRBV12-3 or TRBV12-4 and TRBJ1-1, with D perhaps TRBD1 (6 bases). V lost 6 bases to trimming and J lost 5 bases, with 7 bases between them. The CDR3 has 11 amino acids. The CDR3 is CASRTGTEAFF. The DNA for the CDR3 is TGTGCCAGCAGGACAGGAACTGAAGCTTTCTTT.

The V and J genes are TRBV12-3 or TRBV12-4 and TRBJ1-4; tentatively, D is TRBD1 (5 bases). The CDR3 sequence is 13 residues long. V dropped 8 bases and J dropped 4 bases, with 11 bases sitting between them. CDR3 sequence: CASSGLFNEKLFF. The DNA for the CDR3 is TGTGCCAGCTCGGGACTTTTTAATGAAAAACTGTTTTTT.

CDR3 sequence: CASSTQGATDTQYF. The CDR3 nucleotides read TGTGCCAGCAGCACACAGGGGGCTACAGATACGCAGTATTTT. V gene TRBV5-6 combines with J gene TRBJ2-3, with 9 bases fitting TRBD1. The CDR3 is 14 residues long. Germline V gene lookup returns CDR1 SGHDT and CDR2 YYEEEE. With 4 bases clipped from V and 3 bases from J, the junction kept 3 bases outside the gene matches.